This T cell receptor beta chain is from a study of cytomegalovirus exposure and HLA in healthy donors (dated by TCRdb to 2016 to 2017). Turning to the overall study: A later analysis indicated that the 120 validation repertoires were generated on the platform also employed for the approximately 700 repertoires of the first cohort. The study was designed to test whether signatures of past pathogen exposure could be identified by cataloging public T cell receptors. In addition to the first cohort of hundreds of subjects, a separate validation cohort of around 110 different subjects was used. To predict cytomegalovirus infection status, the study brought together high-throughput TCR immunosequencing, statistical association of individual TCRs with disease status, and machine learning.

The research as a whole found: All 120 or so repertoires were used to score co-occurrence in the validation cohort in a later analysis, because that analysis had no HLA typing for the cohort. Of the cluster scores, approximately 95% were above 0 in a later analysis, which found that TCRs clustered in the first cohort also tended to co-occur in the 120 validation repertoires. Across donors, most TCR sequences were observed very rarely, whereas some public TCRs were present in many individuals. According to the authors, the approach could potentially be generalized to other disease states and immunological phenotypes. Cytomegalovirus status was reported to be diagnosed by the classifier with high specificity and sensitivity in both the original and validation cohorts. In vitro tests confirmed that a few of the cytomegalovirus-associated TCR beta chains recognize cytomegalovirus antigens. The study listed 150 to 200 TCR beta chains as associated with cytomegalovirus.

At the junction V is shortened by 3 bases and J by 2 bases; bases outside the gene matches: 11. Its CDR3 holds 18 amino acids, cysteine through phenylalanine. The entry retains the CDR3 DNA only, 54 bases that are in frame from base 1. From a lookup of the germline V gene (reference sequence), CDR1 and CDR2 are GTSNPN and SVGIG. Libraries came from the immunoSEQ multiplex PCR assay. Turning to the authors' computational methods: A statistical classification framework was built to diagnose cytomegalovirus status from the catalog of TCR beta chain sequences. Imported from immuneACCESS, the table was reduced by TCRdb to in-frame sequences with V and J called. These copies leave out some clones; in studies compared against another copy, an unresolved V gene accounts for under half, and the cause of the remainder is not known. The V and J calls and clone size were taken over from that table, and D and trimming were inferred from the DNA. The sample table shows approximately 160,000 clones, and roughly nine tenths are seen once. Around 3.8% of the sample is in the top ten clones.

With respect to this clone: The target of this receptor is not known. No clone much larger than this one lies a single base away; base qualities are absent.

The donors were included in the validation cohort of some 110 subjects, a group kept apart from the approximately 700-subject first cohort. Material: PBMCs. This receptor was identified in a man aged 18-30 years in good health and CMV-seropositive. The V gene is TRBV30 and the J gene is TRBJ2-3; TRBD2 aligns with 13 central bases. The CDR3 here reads CAWSGLAGASLTTDTQYF. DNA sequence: TGTGCCTGGAGCGGACTAGCGGGAGCGAGCCTTACCACAGATACGCAGTATTTT.